The rows below give T cell receptor beta chains drawn from one sample of a study of graft-versus-host responses after intestinal transplantation. These receptors' antigens are unknown. Clones were read by immunoSEQ multiplex PCR, and TCRdb kept only the in-frame ones, dropping some. Of approximately 81,000 clones listed, over 75% are singletons. The material was unstimulated CD8+ T cells sorted from spleen or lymph node cells, obtained before transplant. All receptors derive from a human donor who was the organ donor for an intestinal transplant. Both conserved end residues are part of each CDR3. The D gene is left open where the match is weak. The size entry is marked missing in some rows and otherwise reads once, few, many or a size class.

TRBJ2-7,medium-sized,TRBV28,TRBD1,CASSLLKGAGSYEQYF,TGTGCCAGCAGTTTATTAAAGGGGGCGGGCTCCTACGAGCAGTACTTC
TRBJ2-3,.,TRBV28,TRBD2,CASSFGGAADTQYF,TGTGCCAGCAGTTTCGGGGGGGCTGCAGATACGCAGTATTTT
TRBJ1-1,.,TRBV7-9,.,CASMDGGEGNTEAFF,TGTGCCAGCATGGACGGGGGCGAAGGGAACACTGAAGCTTTCTTT
TRBJ1-1,few,TRBV5-1,.,CASSSKLGARTEAFF,TGCGCCAGCAGCTCTAAATTAGGGGCGCGGACTGAAGCTTTCTTT
TRBJ2-7,.,TRBV18,.,CASSPTSYEQYF,TGTGCCAGCTCACCGACTAGCTACGAGCAGTACTTC
TRBJ1-6,few,TRBV4-1,.,CASSQAGDDSPLHF,TGCGCCAGCAGCCAAGCGGGGGACGATTCACCCCTCCACTTT
TRBJ2-1,.,TRBV6-6,.,CASSYSVKRAYNEQFF,TGTGCCAGCAGTTACTCGGTAAAGAGAGCCTACAATGAGCAGTTCTTC
TRBJ2-1,.,TRBV27,.,CASSFKDALSEQFF,TGTGCCAGCAGTTTTAAGGACGCACTCAGTGAGCAGTTCTTC
TRBJ1-1,.,TRBV2,.,CASRKTRRGRESEAFF,TGTGCCAGCAGAAAAACCCGTCGGGGCCGGGAATCTGAAGCTTTCTTT
TRBJ2-5,.,TRBV10-3,.,CAISESARGGETQYF,TGTGCCATCAGTGAGTCAGCGCGGGGAGGAGAGACCCAGTACTTC
TRBJ2-2,.,TRBV2,.,CASSEAAGGGFTGELFF,TGTGCCAGCAGTGAAGCAGCAGGAGGGGGTTTCACCGGGGAGCTGTTTTTT
TRBJ1-2,.,TRBV7-9,.,CASSLVPTGFYGYTF,TGTGCCAGCAGCTTAGTCCCCACAGGGTTCTATGGCTACACCTTC
TRBJ1-2,.,TRBV6-6,.,CASSYEGYSYTF,TGTGCCAGCAGTTACGAGGGATACAGCTACACCTTC
TRBJ2-7,.,TRBV6-5,.,CASTEGESPFYEQYF,TGTGCCAGCACCGAGGGGGAAAGCCCCTTTTACGAGCAGTACTTC
TRBJ2-3,.,TRBV6-4,.,CASSLTSGPTDTQYF,TGTGCCAGCAGCCTTACTAGTGGGCCCACAGATACGCAGTATTTT
TRBJ1-2,.,TRBV10-3,.,CAIRKNRARNYGYTF,TGTGCCATCCGAAAAAACAGAGCCCGTAACTATGGCTACACCTTC
TRBJ1-2,.,TRBV28,.,CASRPAGVNYGYTF,TGTGCCAGCAGGCCGGCAGGGGTCAACTATGGCTACACCTTC
TRBJ2-7,.,TRBV5-1,.,CASSFWSPGEQYF,TGCGCCAGCAGCTTTTGGTCCCCGGGCGAGCAGTACTTC
TRBJ2-1,.,TRBV11-2,TRBD1,CASRTTGDEQFF,TGTGCCAGCAGGACGACAGGGGATGAGCAGTTCTTC
TRBJ1-1,.,TRBV11-2,.,CASSLPYFRDKNTEAFF,TGTGCCAGCAGCTTACCTTATTTCCGGGACAAGAACACTGAAGCTTTCTTT
TRBJ1-5,.,TRBV7-8,.,CASSPPMGMNQPQHF,TGTGCCAGCAGCCCACCTATGGGGATGAATCAGCCCCAGCATTTT
TRBJ2-7,.,TRBV7-9,.,CASSDPLSYEQYF,TGTGCCAGCAGCGATCCCTTATCGTACGAGCAGTACTTC
TRBJ2-1,.,TRBV11-2,TRBD2,CASRTGGEQFF,TGTGCCAGCAGGACGGGGGGTGAGCAGTTCTTC
TRBJ2-7,.,TRBV4-1,.,CASSQEPGQTYEQYF,TGCGCCAGCAGCCAAGAACCGGGACAAACCTACGAGCAGTACTTC
TRBJ2-7,once,TRBV9,.,CASSPRSYTYEQYF,TGTGCCAGCAGCCCCAGGAGTTACACCTACGAGCAGTACTTC
TRBJ1-5,.,TRBV5-4,.,CASSQLDSRPQHF,TGCGCCAGCAGCCAATTGGACAGCCGGCCCCAGCATTTT
TRBJ2-2,.,TRBV10-1,.,CASSEFGWGRENTGELFF,TGCGCCAGCAGTGAATTTGGTTGGGGCAGGGAAAACACCGGGGAGCTGTTTTTT
TRBJ2-5,.,TRBV5-6,.,CASSPLTKYGTQYF,TGTGCCAGCAGCCCCCTAACTAAGTACGGGACCCAGTACTTC
TRBJ2-1,.,TRBV7-3,TRBD2,CASSPSGSSYNEQFF,TGTGCCAGCAGCCCCAGCGGGAGCTCCTACAATGAGCAGTTCTTC
TRBJ1-2,.,TRBV7-9,.,CASSLARGNYGYTF,TGTGCCAGCAGCTTAGCGCGGGGGAACTATGGCTACACCTTC
TRBJ2-5,.,TRBV12-2,.,CASRLEGGEEGGPGETQYF,TGTGCAAGTCGCTTAGAAGGGGGCGAGGAGGGTGGCCCGGGGGAGACCCAGTACTTC
TRBJ2-7,.,TRBV10-2,.,CASTGQAKTYEQYF,TGCGCCAGCACGGGGCAGGCCAAGACCTACGAGCAGTACTTC
TRBJ2-7,.,TRBV4-1,.,CASSQLIRGTPYEQYF,TGCGCCAGCAGCCAACTAATTCGGGGAACCCCCTACGAGCAGTACTTC